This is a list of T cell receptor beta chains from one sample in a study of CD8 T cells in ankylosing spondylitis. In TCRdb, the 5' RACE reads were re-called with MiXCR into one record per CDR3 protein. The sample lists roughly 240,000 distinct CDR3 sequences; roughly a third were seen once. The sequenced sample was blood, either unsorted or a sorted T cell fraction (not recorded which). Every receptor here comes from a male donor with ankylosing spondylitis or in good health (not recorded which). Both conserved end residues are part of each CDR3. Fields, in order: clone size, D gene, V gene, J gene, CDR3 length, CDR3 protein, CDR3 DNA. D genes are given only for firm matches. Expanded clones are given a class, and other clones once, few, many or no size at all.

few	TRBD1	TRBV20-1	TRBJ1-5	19	CSARGTARHEVYSNQPQHF	TGCAGTGCTAGGGGGACAGCTCGACACGAAGTATATAGCAATCAGCCCCAGCATTTT
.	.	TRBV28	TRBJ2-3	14	CASTPDTLTDTQYF	TGTGCCAGCACCCCGGACACCCTCACAGATACGCAGTATTTT
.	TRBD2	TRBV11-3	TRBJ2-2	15	CASSVQGLDTGELFF	TGTGCCAGCAGCGTCCAGGGACTAGACACCGGGGAGCTGTTTTTT
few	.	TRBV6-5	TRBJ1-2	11	CASIGVYGYTF	TGTGCCAGCATAGGAGTCTATGGCTACACCTTC
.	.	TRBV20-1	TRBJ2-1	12	CSAFYSGTRQFF	TGCAGTGCTTTTTATTCCGGGACCAGGCAGTTCTTC
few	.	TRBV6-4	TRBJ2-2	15	CASSEGSRFTGELFF	TGTGCCAGCAGTGAGGGTTCGAGGTTCACCGGGGAGCTGTTTTTT
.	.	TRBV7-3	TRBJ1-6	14	CASSSGLSNSPLHF	TGTGCCAGCAGCTCGGGACTTTCCAATTCACCCCTCCACTTT
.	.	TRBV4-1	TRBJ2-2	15	CASSQVLVSTGELFF	TGCGCCAGCAGCCAAGTCTTGGTTAGCACCGGGGAGCTGTTTTTT
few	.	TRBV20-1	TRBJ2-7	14	CSAIDWAGVGEQYF	TGCAGTGCTATTGATTGGGCAGGGGTGGGGGAGCAGTACTTC
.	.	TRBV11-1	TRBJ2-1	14	CASSFGGAWDEQFF	TGTGCCAGCAGTTTCGGGGGCGCGTGGGATGAGCAGTTCTTC
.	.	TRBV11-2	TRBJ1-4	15	CASRSNQGRHEKLFF	TGTGCCAGCAGATCCAACCAGGGTCGGCATGAAAAACTGTTTTTT
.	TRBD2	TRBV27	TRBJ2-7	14	CASSLASGAYEQYF	TGTGCCAGCAGTTTAGCCAGCGGGGCCTACGAGCAGTACTTC
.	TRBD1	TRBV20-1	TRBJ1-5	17	CSAPDRGSFYSNQPQHF	TGCAGTGCCCCGGACAGGGGGAGCTTTTATAGCAATCAGCCCCAGCATTTT
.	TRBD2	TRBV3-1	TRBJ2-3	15	CASSLLTSYTDTQYF	TGTGCCAGCAGCCTACTGACTAGCTACACAGATACGCAGTATTTT
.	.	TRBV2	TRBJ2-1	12	CASSTGFNEQFF	TGTGCCAGCAGTACAGGGTTCAATGAGCAGTTCTTC
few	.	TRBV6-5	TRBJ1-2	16	CASSYSTPRIGYGYTF	TGTGCCAGCAGTTACTCGACCCCCCGGATTGGGTATGGCTACACCTTC
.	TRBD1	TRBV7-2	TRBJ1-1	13	CASSLIQGVEAFF	TGTGCCAGCAGCTTAATTCAGGGGGTTGAAGCTTTCTTT
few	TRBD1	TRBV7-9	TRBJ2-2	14	CARQGKGLAGELFF	TGTGCCAGACAGGGGAAGGGTCTGGCCGGGGAGCTGTTTTTT
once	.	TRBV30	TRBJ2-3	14	CAWNGTTSTDTQYF	TGTGCCTGGAACGGGACCACTAGCACAGATACGCAGTATTTT
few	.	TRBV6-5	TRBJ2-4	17	CASSYSVTDLAKNIQYF	TGTGCCAGCAGTTACTCGGTCACGGACTTAGCCAAAAACATTCAGTACTTC
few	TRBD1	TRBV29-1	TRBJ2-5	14	CSVEIRDRQETQYF	TGCAGCGTTGAAATACGGGACAGACAAGAGACCCAGTACTTC
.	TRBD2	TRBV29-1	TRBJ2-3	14	CSVPAGGQTDTQYF	TGCAGCGTTCCAGCGGGGGGGCAAACAGATACGCAGTATTTT
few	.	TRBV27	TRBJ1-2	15	CASSPFGRPNYGYTF	TGTGCCAGCAGCCCCTTCGGCAGACCTAACTATGGCTACACCTTC
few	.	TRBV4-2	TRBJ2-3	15	CASSQDVGHRGVQYF	TGTGCCAGCAGCCAAGATGTAGGGCACCGTGGTGTGCAGTATTTT
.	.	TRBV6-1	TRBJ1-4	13	CASSTVSGEKLFF	TGTGCCAGCAGCACAGTGTCCGGTGAAAAACTGTTTTTT
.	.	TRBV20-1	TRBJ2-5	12	CSAIVIQETQYF	TGCAGTGCTATCGTGATTCAAGAGACCCAGTACTTC
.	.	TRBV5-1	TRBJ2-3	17	CASSLALGNSLTDTQYF	TGCGCCAGCAGCTTGGCACTTGGGAACAGCCTCACAGATACGCAGTATTTT
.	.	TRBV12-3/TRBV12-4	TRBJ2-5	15	CASSRGGGTQETQYF	TGTGCCAGCTCGAGAGGAGGGGGAACCCAAGAGACCCAGTACTTC
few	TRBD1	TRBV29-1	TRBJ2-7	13	CSVGDRATYEQYF	TGCAGCGTTGGGGACAGGGCAACCTACGAGCAGTACTTC
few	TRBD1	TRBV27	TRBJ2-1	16	CASSFGQGGSYNEQFF	TGTGCCAGCAGTTTCGGACAGGGGGGTTCCTACAATGAGCAGTTCTTC
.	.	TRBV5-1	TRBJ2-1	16	CASSGSGSTTANEQFF	TGCGCCAGCAGCGGCTCAGGGTCCACAACAGCGAATGAGCAGTTCTTC
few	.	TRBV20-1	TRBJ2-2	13	CSARDLGVWELFF	TGCAGTGCTAGAGATTTGGGGGTGTGGGAGCTGTTTTTT
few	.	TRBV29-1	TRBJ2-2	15	CSVEGGGLRTGELFF	TGCAGCGTTGAAGGGGGGGGCCTTCGCACCGGGGAGCTGTTTTTT
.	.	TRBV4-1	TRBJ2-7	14	CASSQGPGTYEQYF	TGCGCCAGCAGCCAAGGCCCGGGGACCTACGAGCAGTACTTC
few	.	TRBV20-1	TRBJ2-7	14	CSARDGRHSYEQYF	TGCAGTGCTAGAGATGGACGTCACTCCTACGAGCAGTACTTC
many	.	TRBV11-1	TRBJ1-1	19	CASSLGSLVQEGEGTEAFF	TGTGCCAGCAGCTTAGGCAGTTTGGTGCAGGAGGGGGAAGGGACTGAAGCTTTCTTT
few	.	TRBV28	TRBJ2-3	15	CASSSQGRGTDTQYF	TGTGCCAGCAGTTCACAGGGTAGGGGCACAGATACGCAGTATTTT
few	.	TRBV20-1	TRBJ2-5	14	CSASGYLGQETQYF	TGCAGTGCTAGTGGGTATCTAGGCCAAGAGACCCAGTACTTC
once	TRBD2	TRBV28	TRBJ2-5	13	CASSRTSEGTQYF	TGTGCCAGCAGCCGGACTAGCGAGGGGACCCAGTACTTC
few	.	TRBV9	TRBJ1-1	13	CASSAQGSTEAFF	TGTGCCAGCAGCGCCCAGGGGAGCACTGAAGCTTTCTTT
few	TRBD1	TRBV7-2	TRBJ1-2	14	CASSLQGERVGYTF	TGTGCCAGCAGCTTGCAGGGGGAAAGAGTTGGCTACACCTTC
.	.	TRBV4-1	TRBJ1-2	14	CASSPSRQLYGYTF	TGCGCCAGCAGCCCAAGCCGACAGTTATATGGCTACACCTTC